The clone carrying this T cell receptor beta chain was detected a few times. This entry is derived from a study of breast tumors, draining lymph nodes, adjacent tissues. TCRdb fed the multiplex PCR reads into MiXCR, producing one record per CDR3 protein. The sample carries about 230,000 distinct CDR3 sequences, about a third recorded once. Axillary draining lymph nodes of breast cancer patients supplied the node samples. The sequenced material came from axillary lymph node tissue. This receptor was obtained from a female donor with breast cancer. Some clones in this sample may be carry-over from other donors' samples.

The CDR3 DNA reads TGTGCCAGCAGCTTAGGCTCCTACACTGAAGCTTTCTTT. Residues: CASSLGSYTEAFF. The gene calls are TRBV7-8 and TRBJ1-1, with D hard to call. Germline CDR1 SGHVS, CDR2 FQNEAQ. The CDR3 totals 13 residues. V dropped 1 base and J dropped 3 bases, with 6 bases sitting between them.